This T cell receptor beta chain derives from a study of patients and donors after allogeneic stem cell transplantation. TCRdb reanalysed the RT-PCR reads using MiXCR and keeps one entry per CDR3 protein. The table lists roughly 880,000 distinct CDR3 sequences, roughly 18% of them singletons. The CDR3 has 12 amino acids. Germline values: CDR1 GTSNPN, CDR2 SVGIG (reference sequence). Trimming removed 8 bases at V and 5 bases at J, with 14 bases between. The TCR originated in a human donor who was either an allogeneic HSCT recipient or a stem cell or donor lymphocyte infusion donor (not recorded which). It is not recorded whose cells these are; they may come from a transplant donor. The sequenced sample was blood, either unsorted or a sorted T cell fraction (not recorded which). The rearrangement links TRBV30 to TRBJ2-3; D perhaps matches TRBD1 (7 bases). CDR3 sequence reads: CAERRGVDTQYF. Here the CDR3 DNA reads TGTGCCGAGCGCAGGGGGGTAGATACGCAGTATTTT.